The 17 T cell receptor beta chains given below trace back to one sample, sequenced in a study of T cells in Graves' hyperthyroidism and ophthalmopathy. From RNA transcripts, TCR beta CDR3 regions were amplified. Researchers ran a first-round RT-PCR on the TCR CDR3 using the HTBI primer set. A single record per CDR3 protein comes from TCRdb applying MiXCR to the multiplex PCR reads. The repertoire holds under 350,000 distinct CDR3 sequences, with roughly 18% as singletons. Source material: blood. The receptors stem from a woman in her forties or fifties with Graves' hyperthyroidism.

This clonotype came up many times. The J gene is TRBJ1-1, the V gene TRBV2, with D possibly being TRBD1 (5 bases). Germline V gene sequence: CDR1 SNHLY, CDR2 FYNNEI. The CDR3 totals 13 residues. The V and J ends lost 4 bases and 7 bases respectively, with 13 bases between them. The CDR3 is CASSVGRLNEAFF. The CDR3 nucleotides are TGTGCCAGCAGTGTGGGACGGCTGAATGAAGCTTTCTTT.

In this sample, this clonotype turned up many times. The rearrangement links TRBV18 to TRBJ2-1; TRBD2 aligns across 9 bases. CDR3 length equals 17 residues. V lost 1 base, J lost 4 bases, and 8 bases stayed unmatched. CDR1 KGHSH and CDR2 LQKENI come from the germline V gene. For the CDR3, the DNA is TGTGCCAGCTCACCACTCTCAGCGGGAGGAGGGTACAATGAGCAGTTCTTC. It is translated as CASSPLSAGGGYNEQFF.

The CDR3 protein is CASSEDSGLSSYNEQFF. DNA of the CDR3: TGCGCCAGCAGTGAGGATTCAGGTCTGAGCTCCTACAATGAGCAGTTCTTC. This sequence joins TRBV10-2 and TRBJ2-1; no clear D gene. This CDR3 has 17 amino acids. Trimming cost V 2 bases and J 0 bases, with 14 bases left between them. Per germline, CDR1 WSHSY and CDR2 SAAADI.

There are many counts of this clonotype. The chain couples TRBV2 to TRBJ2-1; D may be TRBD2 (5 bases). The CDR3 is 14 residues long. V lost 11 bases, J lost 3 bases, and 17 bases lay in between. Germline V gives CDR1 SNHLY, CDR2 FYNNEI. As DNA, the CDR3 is TGTGCCGTAGGAGGAGGTAGTAGCTACAATGAGCAGTTCTTC. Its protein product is CAVGGGSSYNEQFF.

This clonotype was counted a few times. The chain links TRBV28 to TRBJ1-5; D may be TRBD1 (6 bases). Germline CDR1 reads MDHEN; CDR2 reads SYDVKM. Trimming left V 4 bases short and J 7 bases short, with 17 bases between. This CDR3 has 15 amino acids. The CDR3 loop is CASSSPGQGHQPQHF. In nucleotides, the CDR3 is TGTGCCAGCAGTTCCCCGGGGCAGGGGCACCAGCCCCAGCATTTT.

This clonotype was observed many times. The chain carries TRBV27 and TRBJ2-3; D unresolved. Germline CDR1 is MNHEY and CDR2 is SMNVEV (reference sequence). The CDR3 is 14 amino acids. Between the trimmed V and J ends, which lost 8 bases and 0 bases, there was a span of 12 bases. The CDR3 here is CASSRYTSTDTQYF. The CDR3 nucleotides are TGTGCCAGCTCCCGGTACACTAGCACAGATACGCAGTATTTT.

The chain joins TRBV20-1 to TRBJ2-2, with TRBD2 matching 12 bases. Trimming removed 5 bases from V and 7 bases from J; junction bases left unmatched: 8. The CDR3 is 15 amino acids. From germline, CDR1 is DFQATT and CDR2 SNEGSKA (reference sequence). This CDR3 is CSAVSSGGAGGELFF. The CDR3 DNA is TGCAGTGCTGTATCTAGCGGGGGGGCCGGCGGGGAGCTGTTTTTT.

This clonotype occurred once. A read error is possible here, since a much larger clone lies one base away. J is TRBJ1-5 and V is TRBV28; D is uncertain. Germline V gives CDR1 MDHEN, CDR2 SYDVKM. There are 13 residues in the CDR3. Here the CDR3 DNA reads TGTGCCAGCAGTTTGCGCGGCAATCAGTCCCAGCATTTT. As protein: CASSLRGNQSQHF.

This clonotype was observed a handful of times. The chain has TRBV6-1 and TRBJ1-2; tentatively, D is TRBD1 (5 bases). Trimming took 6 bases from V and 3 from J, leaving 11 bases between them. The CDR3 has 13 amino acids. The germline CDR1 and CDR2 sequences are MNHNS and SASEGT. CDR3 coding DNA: TGTGCCAGCAGGACAGCGTGGGACTATGGCTACACCTTC. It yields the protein CASRTAWDYGYTF.

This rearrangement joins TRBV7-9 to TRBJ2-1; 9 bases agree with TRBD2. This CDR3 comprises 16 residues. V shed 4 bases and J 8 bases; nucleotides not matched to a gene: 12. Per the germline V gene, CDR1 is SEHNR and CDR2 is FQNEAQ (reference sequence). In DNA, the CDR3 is TGTGCCAGCAGCTCTGGACTAGCGACCTCCGTCGATGAGCAGTTCTTC. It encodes CASSSGLATSVDEQFF. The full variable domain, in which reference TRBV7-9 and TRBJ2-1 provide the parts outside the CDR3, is DTGVSQNPRHKITKRGQNVTFRCDPISEHNRLYWYRQTLGQGPEFLTYFQNEAQLEKSRLLSDRFSAERPKGSFSTLEIQRTEQGDSAMYLCASSSGLATSVDEQFFGPGTRLTVL.

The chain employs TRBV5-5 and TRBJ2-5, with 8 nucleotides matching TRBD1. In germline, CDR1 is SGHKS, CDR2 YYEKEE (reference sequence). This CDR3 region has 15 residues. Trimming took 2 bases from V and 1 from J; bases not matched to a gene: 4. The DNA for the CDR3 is TGTGCCAGCAGCTTATTCACAGGGGGCCAAGAGACCCAGTACTTC. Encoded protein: CASSLFTGGQETQYF.

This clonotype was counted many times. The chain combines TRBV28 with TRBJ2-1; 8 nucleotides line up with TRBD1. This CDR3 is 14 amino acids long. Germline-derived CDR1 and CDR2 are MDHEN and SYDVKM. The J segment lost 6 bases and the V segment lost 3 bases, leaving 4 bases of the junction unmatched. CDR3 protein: CASSFMTGVNEQFF. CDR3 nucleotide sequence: TGTGCCAGCAGTTTTATGACAGGGGTCAATGAGCAGTTCTTC.

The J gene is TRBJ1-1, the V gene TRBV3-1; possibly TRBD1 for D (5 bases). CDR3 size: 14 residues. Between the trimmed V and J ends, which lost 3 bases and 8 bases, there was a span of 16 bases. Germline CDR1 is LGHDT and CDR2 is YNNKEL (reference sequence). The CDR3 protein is CASSQVGEIPEAFF. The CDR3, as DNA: TGTGCCAGCAGCCAGGTGGGGGAGATTCCAGAAGCTTTCTTT.

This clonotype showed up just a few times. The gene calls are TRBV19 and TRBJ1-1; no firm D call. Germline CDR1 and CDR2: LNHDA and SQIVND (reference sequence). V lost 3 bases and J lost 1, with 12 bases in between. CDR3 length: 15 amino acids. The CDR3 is CASSIPGVANTEAFF. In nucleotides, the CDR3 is TGTGCCAGTAGTATTCCCGGGGTGGCGAACACTGAAGCTTTCTTT.

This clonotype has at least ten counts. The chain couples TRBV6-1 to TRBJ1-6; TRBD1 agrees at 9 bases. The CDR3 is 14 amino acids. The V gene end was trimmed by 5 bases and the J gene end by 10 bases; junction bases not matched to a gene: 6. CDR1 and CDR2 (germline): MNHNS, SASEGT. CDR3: CASSPGTGSSPLHF. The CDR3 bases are TGTGCCAGCAGTCCCGGGACAGGGTCCTCACCCCTCCACTTT.

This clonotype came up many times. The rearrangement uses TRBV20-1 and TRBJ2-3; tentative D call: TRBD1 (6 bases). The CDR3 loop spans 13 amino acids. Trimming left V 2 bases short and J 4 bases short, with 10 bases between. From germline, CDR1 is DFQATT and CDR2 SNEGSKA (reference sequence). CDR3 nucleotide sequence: TGCAGTGCTAGACAGGGGAGCGCAGATACGCAGTATTTT. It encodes CSARQGSADTQYF.

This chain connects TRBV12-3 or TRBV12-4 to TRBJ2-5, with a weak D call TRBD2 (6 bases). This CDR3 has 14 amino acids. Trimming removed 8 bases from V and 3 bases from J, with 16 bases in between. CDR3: CASRRVGNKETQYF. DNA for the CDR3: TGTGCCAGCCGGAGGGTAGGGAACAAAGAGACCCAGTACTTC.